The 7 T cell receptor beta chains below come from one sample, sequenced in a study of T cell responses to AZD1222 COVID-19 vaccine. Here immunoSEQ multiplex PCR was the method, and the copy in TCRdb shows in-frame clones only, minus some. The table shows roughly 100,000 clones, with about 92% occurring only once. The material was peripheral blood, obtained on day 0 of AZD1222 vaccination. The receptors stem from an adult in good health.

The chain employs TRBV6-2 or TRBV6-3 and TRBJ2-7, with no clear D. The CDR3 runs to 15 residues. Germline V gives CDR1 MNHEY, CDR2 SVGEGT. Trimming stripped 0 bases from V and 2 bases from J, with 11 bases between. The CDR3 is CASSYSITTPYEQYF. CDR3 in DNA: TGTGCCAGCAGTTACTCTATCACCACTCCCTACGAGCAGTACTTC.

This chain connects TRBV5-1 to TRBJ1-1; D call uncertain. Deletions cut 0 bases from V and 7 bases from J, with 10 bases between. This CDR3 is built from 13 residues. Germline V gene lookup returns CDR1 SGHRS and CDR2 YFSETQ. The CDR3 spells CASSLGQDREAFF. CDR3 in DNA: TGCGCCAGCAGCTTGGGGCAGGACCGTGAAGCTTTCTTT.

This clone is a singleton in its sample. The identical CDR3 is also encoded by other nucleotide sequences in the sample. The chain recombines TRBV5-6 with TRBJ1-5, with D perhaps TRBD1 (6 bases). Germline assignment: CDR1 SGHDT and CDR2 YYEEEE. V gave up 0 bases and J gave up 1 base, with 8 bases separating them. This CDR3 region has 15 residues. Written as DNA, the CDR3 is TGTGCCAGCAGCTTGGTGGGACAAAGCAATCAGCCCCAGCATTTT. It codes for CASSLVGQSNQPQHF.

This sequence joins TRBV6-5 and TRBJ2-1; D is unclear. This CDR3 region has 12 residues. The germline CDR1 and CDR2 sequences are MNHEY and SVGAGI. Trimming removed 4 bases from V and 5 bases from J, with 6 bases in between. The CDR3 is CASSSPDNEQFF. The DNA of the CDR3 is TGTGCCAGCAGTTCACCGGACAATGAGCAGTTCTTC.

This chain's CDR3 is CAWTGTRDNEQFF. CDR3 DNA: TGTGCCTGGACCGGGACTAGAGACAATGAGCAGTTCTTC. The rearrangement uses TRBV30 and TRBJ2-1, with 8 bases fitting TRBD2. The germline V gene has CDR1 GTSNPN and CDR2 SVGIG (reference sequence). The CDR3 consists of 13 residues. V was pared by 4 bases and J by 5 bases, with 4 bases of the junction left unmatched.

V gene TRBV6-5 combines with J gene TRBJ1-3; D remains unclear. There are 12 residues in the CDR3. Germline CDR1 and CDR2: MNHEY and SVGAGI. V was trimmed by 0 bases and J by 16 bases, leaving 13 bases between them. The CDR3 bases are TGTGCCAGCAGTTACTCGGGCTTTCCCCTGTATTTT. Its protein is CASSYSGFPLYF.

The genes are TRBV4-1 and TRBJ1-5; tentatively, D is TRBD1 (5 bases). Germline loops: CDR1 MGHRA, CDR2 YSYEKL. The CDR3 loop spans 16 amino acids. The germline V and J ends were trimmed by 0 bases and 4 bases, with 13 bases remaining between them. The CDR3 DNA follows: TGCGCCAGCAGCCAAGATGGGGGGTTTGGGAATCAGCCCCAGCATTTT. Translation: CASSQDGGFGNQPQHF.